This T cell receptor (beta chain) was captured in a study of cytomegalovirus exposure and HLA in healthy donors. Details on this clone: Its target is unknown.

Study-level findings and limits: Per a prior analysis, the majority of TCR beta V segments were productive roughly 87% or roughly 30% of the time.

Germline lookup yields CDR1 KGHSH and CDR2 LQKENI. Trimming pared 2 bases from V and 2 bases from J, leaving 16 bases between. The CDR3 covers 16 residues. Primers: 60 Vbeta forward and 13 Jbeta reverse. In the original workflow: Unique TCR beta chains totaled some 80 million in a later count, with roughly 11 million of them shared. TCRdb keeps only in-frame clones here, not all; method: immunoSEQ multiplex PCR. V and J calls and clone size follow that table, whereas D and trimming were derived from the DNA. This sample carries 150,000 to 200,000 clones, about four fifths of them seen once, and the ten largest clones take around 7.3%.

The sequenced material came from PBMCs. V is TRBV18 and J is TRBJ2-7, with TRBD2 as a possible D gene (6 bases). This sequence originates from a young man in good health and CMV-seropositive. This CDR3 is CASSPEARLATYEQYF. CDR3 nucleotides: TGTGCCAGCTCACCAGAGGCGAGGCTAGCGACCTACGAGCAGTACTTC.